This T cell receptor beta chain was found in a study of T cell changes during pregnancy in multiple sclerosis. The germline CDR1 and CDR2 sequences are SGHNT and YENEEA. The CDR3 sequence is 15 residues long. After removal of 2 bases from V and 1 base from J, the junction contained 4 bases not matched to a gene. Produced via immunoSEQ multiplex PCR; TCRdb's table is partial and in-frame only. This table has about 61,000 clones, more than 80% appearing once. The TCR comes from a female donor in good health, enrolled as a control in a pregnancy study. The source material was peripheral blood, sampled in the first trimester of pregnancy. The chain employs TRBV11-3 and TRBJ1-1; 7 positions match TRBD1. The CDR3 nucleotides are TGTGCCAGCAGCTTAATGTCAGGGGGGAACACTGAAGCTTTCTTT. Protein product: CASSLMSGGNTEAFF.